The source of this T cell receptor beta chain is a study of Ad26.COV2.S vaccination and SARS-CoV-2 variants. This clone has just one count. TCRdb keeps only in-frame clones here, not all; method: immunoSEQ multiplex PCR. Among about 350,000 clones listed, 88% were seen once. The V segment lost 5 bases and the J segment 9 bases; nucleotides outside the gene matches: 7. The CDR3 is 13 residues long. Germline V lookup: CDR1 SGHNT, CDR2 YENEEA. Documented treatment: some 20 received Ad26.COV2.S at low or high dose, single or two shots; roughly five received placebo; per-sample allocation not given. Day 63 following the first vaccine or placebo injection was when the samples were taken.

The rearrangement uses TRBV11-3 and TRBJ2-1, with 7 positions matching TRBD1. The material was peripheral blood, obtained in a trial of Ad26.COV2.S vaccine versus placebo. This TCR was recovered from a person aged 18-60 years who received the Ad26.COV2.S COVID-19 vaccine or a placebo. The CDR3 bases are TGTGCCAGCAGCCAGGGACAGTCCAGTGAGCAGTTCTTC. This sequence encodes CASSQGQSSEQFF.